This TCR beta chain was identified during a study of CD8+ T cells in alopecia areata. Study details: Affected scalp percentage determined the severity score of treated patients.

The authors extracted RNA and reverse transcribed it into cDNA as the sequencing template. Assay used: immunoSEQ multiplex PCR; TCRdb lists only in-frame clones, some missing. The data show roughly 210,000 clones, roughly 40% seen once. As to treatment: oral pan-JAK inhibitor, 5-10 mg twice daily. Peripheral blood and lesional scalp punch biopsies came from alopecia areata patients. Study-level findings and limits: Tofacitinib significantly lowered scalp clonality and expanded CD8+ clones among the top 100.

Germline assignment: CDR1 MGHRA and CDR2 YSYEKL. The J segment lost 2 bases and the V segment lost 2 bases, leaving 5 bases of the junction unmatched. CDR3 size: 15 residues. To note about this clone: The antigen remains unidentified.

The chain has TRBV4-1 and TRBJ1-2; 7 bases fit TRBD1. The input for sequencing was CD4+ T cells sorted from blood, taken at approximately week 36, from a patient treated with tofacitinib. The sequence derives from a human donor with alopecia areata. The CDR3 region is CASSQSLTGNYGYTF. CDR3 DNA: TGCGCCAGCAGCCAAAGCCTGACAGGGAACTATGGCTACACCTTC.